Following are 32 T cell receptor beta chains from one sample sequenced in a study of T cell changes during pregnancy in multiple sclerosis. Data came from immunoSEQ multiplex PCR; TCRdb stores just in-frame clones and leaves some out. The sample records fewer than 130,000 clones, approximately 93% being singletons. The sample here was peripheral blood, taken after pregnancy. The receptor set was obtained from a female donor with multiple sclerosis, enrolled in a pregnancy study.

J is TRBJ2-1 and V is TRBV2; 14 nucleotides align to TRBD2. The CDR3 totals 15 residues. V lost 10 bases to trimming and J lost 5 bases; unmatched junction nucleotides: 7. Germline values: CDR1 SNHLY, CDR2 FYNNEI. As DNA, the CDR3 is TGTGCCACTAAGACTAGCGGGGGGGCCCACAATGAGCAGTTCTTC. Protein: CATKTSGGAHNEQFF.

CDR3 protein: CASRGTGREYGYTF. CDR3 bases: TGCGCCAGCAGGGGGACAGGGAGGGAGTATGGCTACACCTTC. This chain joins TRBV4-1 and TRBJ1-2, with 9 bases aligning to TRBD1. Germline V gene sequence: CDR1 MGHRA, CDR2 YSYEKL. This CDR3 has 14 amino acids. V dropped 6 bases and J dropped 5; count of bases not matched to a gene: 7.

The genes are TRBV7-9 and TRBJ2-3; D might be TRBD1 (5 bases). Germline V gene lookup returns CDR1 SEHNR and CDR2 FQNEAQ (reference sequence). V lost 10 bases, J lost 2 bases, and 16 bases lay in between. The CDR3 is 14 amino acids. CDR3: CATRQTEITDTQYF. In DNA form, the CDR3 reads TGTGCCACCCGTCAGACAGAAATCACAGATACGCAGTATTTT.

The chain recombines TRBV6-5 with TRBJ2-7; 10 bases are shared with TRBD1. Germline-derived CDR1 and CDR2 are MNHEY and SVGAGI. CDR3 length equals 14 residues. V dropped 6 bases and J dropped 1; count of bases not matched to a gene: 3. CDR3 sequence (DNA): TGTGCCAGCAGAGGGACAGGGGAGTCCTACGAGCAGTACTTC. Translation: CASRGTGESYEQYF.

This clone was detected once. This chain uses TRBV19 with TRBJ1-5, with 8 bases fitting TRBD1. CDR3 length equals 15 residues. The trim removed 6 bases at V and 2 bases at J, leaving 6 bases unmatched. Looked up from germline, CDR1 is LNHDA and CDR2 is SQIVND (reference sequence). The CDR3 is CASRPTGGGNQPQHF. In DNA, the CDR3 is TGTGCCAGTAGGCCTACAGGGGGAGGCAATCAGCCCCAGCATTTT.

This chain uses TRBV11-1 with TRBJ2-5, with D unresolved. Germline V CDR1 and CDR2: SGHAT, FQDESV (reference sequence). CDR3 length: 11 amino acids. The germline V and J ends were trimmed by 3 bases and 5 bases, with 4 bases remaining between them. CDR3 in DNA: TGTGCCAGCAGCTTCGGGGAGACCCAGTACTTC. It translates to CASSFGETQYF.

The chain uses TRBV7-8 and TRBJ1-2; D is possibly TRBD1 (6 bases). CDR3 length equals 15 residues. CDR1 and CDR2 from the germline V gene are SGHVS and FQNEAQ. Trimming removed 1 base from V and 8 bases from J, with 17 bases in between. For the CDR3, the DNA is TGTGCCAGCAGCTTAGATCTGAACAGGGTAGACGGCTACACCTTC. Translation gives CASSLDLNRVDGYTF.

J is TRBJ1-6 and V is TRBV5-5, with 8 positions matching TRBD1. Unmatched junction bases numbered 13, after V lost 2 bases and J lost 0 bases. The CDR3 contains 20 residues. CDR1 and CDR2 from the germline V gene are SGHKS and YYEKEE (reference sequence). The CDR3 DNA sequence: TGTGCCAGCAGCTTAGGACAGGGCGAATTGATCGCCTCCTATAATTCACCCCTCCACTTT. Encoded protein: CASSLGQGELIASYNSPLHF.

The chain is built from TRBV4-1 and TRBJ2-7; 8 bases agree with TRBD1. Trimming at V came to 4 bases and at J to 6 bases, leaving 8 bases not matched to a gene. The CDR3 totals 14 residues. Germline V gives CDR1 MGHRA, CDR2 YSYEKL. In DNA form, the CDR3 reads TGCGCCAGCAGCCCCGGACAGGGTTTGCGCGAGCAGTACTTC. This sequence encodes CASSPGQGLREQYF.

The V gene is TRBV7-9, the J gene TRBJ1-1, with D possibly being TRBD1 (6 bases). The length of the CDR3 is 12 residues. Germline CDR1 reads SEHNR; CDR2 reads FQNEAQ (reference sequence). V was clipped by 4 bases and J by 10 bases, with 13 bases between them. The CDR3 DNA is TGTGCCAGCAGCTCGCAGGGGCTGGGAGCTTTCTTT. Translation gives CASSSQGLGAFF.

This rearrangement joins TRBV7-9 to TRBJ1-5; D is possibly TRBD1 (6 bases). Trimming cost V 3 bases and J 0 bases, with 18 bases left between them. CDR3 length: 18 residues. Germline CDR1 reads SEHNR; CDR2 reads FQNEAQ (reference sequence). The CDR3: CASSFERSGAYSNQPQHF. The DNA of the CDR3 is TGTGCCAGCAGCTTCGAGAGGTCAGGGGCTTATAGCAATCAGCCCCAGCATTTT.

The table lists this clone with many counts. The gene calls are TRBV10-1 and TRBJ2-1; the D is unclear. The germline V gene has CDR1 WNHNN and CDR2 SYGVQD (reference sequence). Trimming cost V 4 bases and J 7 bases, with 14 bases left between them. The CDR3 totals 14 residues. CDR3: CASSAERLGNEQFF. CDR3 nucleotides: TGCGCCAGCAGTGCCGAGAGGCTAGGTAATGAGCAGTTCTTC.

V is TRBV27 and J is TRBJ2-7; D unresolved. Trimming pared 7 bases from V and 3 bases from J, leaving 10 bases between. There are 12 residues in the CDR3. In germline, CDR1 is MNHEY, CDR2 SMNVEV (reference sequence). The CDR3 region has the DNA TGTGCCAGCACTCCCAGGCTCTACGAGCAGTACTTC. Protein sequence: CASTPRLYEQYF.

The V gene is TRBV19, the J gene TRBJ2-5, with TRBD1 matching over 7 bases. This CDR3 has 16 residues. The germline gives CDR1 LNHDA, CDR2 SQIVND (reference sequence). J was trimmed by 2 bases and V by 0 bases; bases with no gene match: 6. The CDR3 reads CASSIDLSGQQETQYF. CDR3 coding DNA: TGTGCCAGTAGTATAGATCTCTCGGGACAGCAAGAGACCCAGTACTTC. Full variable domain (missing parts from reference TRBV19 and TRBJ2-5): DGGITQSPKYLFRKEGQNVTLSCEQNLNHDAMYWYRQDPGQGLRLIYYSQIVNDFQKGDIAEGYSVSREKKESFPLTVTSAQKNPTAFYLCASSIDLSGQQETQYFGPGTRLLVL.

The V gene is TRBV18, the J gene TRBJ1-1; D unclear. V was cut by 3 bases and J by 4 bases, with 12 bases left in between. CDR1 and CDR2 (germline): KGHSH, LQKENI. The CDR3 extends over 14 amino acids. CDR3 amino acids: CASSPPVKSTEAFF. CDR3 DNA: TGTGCCAGCTCACCGCCGGTGAAAAGCACTGAAGCTTTCTTT.

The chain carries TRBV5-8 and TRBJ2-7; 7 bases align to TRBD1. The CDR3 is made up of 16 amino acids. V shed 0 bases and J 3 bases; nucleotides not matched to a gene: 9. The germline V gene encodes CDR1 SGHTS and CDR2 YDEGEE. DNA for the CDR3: TGTGCCAGCAGCTTGGCAGGGGGAGAGAAAGGCTACGAGCAGTACTTC. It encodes CASSLAGGEKGYEQYF. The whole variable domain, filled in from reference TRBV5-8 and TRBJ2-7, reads EAGVTQSPTHLIKTRGQQATLRCSPISGHTSVYWYQQALGLGLQFLLWYDEGEERNRGNFPPRFSGRQFPNYSSELNVNALELEDSALYLCASSLAGGEKGYEQYFGPGTRLTVT.

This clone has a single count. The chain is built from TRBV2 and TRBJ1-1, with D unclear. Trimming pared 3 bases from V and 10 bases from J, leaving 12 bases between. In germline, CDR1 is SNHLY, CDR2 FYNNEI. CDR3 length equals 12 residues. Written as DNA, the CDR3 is TGTGCCAGCAGTGAGCACCTACGGGGAGCTTTCTTT. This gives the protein CASSEHLRGAFF.

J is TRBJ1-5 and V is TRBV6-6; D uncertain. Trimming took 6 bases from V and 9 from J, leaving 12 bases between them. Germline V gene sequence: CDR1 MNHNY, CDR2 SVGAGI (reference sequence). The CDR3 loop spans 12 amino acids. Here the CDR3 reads CASSPPGWPQHF. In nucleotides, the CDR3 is TGTGCCAGCAGCCCGCCGGGTTGGCCCCAGCATTTT.

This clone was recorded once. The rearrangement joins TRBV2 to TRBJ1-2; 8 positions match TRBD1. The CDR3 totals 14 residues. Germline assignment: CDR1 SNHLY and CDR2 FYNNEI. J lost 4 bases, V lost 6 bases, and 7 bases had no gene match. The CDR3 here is CASRAGQGVYGYTF. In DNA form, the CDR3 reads TGTGCCAGCAGGGCAGGACAGGGTGTCTATGGCTACACCTTC.

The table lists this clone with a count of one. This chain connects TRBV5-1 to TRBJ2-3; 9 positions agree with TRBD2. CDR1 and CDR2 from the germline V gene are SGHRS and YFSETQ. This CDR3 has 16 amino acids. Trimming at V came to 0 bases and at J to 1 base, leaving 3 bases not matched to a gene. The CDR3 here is CASSLEASGGTDTQYF. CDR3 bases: TGCGCCAGCAGCTTGGAGGCTAGCGGGGGCACAGATACGCAGTATTTT.

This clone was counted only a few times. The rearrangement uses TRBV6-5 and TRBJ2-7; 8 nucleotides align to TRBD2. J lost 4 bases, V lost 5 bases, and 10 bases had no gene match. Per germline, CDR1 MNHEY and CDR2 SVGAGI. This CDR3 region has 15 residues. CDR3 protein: CASSREGGGPYEQYF. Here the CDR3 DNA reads TGTGCCAGCAGTCGGGAGGGGGGGGGCCCGTACGAGCAGTACTTC.

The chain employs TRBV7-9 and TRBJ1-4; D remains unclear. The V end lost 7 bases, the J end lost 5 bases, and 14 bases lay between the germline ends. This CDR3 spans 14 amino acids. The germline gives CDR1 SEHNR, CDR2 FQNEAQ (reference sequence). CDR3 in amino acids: CASKEDGGNEKLFF. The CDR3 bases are TGTGCCAGCAAGGAGGACGGTGGAAATGAAAAACTGTTTTTT.

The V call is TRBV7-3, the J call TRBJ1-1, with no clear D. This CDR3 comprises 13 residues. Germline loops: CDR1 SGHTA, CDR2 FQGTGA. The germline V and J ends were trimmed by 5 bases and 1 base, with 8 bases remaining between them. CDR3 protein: CASSPTGNTEAFF. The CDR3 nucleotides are TGTGCCAGCAGCCCCACGGGGAACACTGAAGCTTTCTTT.

CDR3 amino acids: CASSPKTGGTHNEQFF. CDR3 in DNA: TGTGCCAGCTCACCGAAGACAGGGGGGACCCACAATGAGCAGTTCTTC. V usage is TRBV18 and J usage is TRBJ2-1; the match to TRBD1 covers 9 bases. The CDR3 is 16 residues long. Germline V gives CDR1 KGHSH, CDR2 LQKENI. J was trimmed by 5 bases and V by 3 bases; bases with no gene match: 8.

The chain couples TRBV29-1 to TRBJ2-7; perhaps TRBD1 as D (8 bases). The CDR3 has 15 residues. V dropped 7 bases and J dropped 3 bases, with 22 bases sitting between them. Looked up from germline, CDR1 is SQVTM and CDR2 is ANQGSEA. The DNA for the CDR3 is TGCAGCGCCGAGAGAGGACAGGGAGGGATCTACGAGCAGTACTTC. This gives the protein CSAERGQGGIYEQYF.

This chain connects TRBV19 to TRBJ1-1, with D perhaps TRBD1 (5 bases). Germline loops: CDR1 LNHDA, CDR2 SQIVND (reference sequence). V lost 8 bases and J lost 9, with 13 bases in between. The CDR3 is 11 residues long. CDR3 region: CASWRGRKAFF. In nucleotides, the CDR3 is TGTGCCAGTTGGAGGGGAAGGAAAGCTTTCTTT. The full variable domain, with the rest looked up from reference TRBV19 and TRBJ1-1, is DGGITQSPKYLFRKEGQNVTLSCEQNLNHDAMYWYRQDPGQGLRLIYYSQIVNDFQKGDIAEGYSVSREKKESFPLTVTSAQKNPTAFYLCASWRGRKAFFGQGTRLTVV.

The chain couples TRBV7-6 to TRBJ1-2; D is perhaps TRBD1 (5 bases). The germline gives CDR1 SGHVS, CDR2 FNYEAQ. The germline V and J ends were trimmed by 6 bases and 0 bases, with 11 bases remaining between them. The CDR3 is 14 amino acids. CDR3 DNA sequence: TGTGCCAGCAGTACAGGTTCGGCTAACTATGGCTACACCTTC. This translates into CASSTGSANYGYTF.

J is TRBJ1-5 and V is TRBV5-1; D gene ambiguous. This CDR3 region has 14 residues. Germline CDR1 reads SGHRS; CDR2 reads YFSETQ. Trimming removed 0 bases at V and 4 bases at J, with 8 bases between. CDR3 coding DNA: TGCGCCAGCAGCTTGGCCGGGTTAAATCAGCCCCAGCATTTT. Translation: CASSLAGLNQPQHF.

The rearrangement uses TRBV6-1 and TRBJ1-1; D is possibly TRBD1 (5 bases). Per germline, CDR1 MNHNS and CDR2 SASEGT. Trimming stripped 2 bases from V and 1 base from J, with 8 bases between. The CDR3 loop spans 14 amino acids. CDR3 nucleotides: TGTGCCAGCAGTGAACGGACACAGAACACTGAAGCTTTCTTT. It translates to CASSERTQNTEAFF.

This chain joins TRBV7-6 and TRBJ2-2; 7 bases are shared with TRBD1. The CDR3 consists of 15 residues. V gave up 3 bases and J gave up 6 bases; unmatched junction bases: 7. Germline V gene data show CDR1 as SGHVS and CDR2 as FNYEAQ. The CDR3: CASSFAGGPSGELFF. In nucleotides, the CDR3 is TGTGCCAGCAGCTTCGCAGGGGGTCCCTCCGGGGAGCTGTTTTTT.

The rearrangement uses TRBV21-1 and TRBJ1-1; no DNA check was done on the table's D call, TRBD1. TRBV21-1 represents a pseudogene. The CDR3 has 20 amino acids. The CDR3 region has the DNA TGTGCCCAACAGCGGAAAGTTAGTATCAGGGACAGGGCTATGAACACTGAAGCTTTCTTT. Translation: CAQQRKVSIRDRAMNTEAFF.

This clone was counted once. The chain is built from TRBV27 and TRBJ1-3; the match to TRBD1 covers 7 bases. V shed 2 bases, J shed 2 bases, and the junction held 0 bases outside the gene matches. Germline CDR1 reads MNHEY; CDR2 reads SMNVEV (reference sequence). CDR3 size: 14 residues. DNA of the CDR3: TGTGCCAGCAGTTTAACAGGGGCTGGAAACACCATATATTTT. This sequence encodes CASSLTGAGNTIYF.